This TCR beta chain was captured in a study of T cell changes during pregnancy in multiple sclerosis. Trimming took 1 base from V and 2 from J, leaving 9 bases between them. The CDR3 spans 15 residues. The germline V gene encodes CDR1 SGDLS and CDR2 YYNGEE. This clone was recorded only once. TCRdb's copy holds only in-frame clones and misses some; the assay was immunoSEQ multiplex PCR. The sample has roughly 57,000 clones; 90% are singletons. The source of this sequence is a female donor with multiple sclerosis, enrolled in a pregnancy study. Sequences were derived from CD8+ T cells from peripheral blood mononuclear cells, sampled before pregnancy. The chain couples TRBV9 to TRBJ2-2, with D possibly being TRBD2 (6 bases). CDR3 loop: CASSVYSGNTGELFF. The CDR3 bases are TGTGCCAGCAGCGTATATAGCGGAAACACCGGGGAGCTGTTTTTT.